A single sample gave rise to the 3 T cell receptor beta chains below, sequenced in a study of T cell responses to AZD1222 COVID-19 vaccine. Sequencing was performed with immunoSEQ multiplex PCR; in TCRdb, only in-frame clones are kept and a portion is missing. Among more than 100,000 clones, around nine tenths were seen once, and the ten largest hold more than 3%. The sequencing here drew on peripheral blood, taken on day 0 of AZD1222 vaccination. The receptors were gathered from an adult in good health.

The J gene is TRBJ2-7, the V gene TRBV15; TRBD1 matches at 8 bases. Losses at the gene ends were 3 bases for V and 2 bases for J; bases not matched to a gene: 6. This CDR3 region has 15 residues. Germline assignment: CDR1 LNHNV and CDR2 YYDKDF (reference sequence). In DNA, the CDR3 is TGTGCCACCAGCAGCCAGAACAGGGGGACCTACGAGCAGTACTTC. Translation gives CATSSQNRGTYEQYF.

J is TRBJ1-2 and V is TRBV19; TRBD1 matches at 7 bases. CDR3 length equals 13 residues. V gave up 6 bases and J gave up 4 bases; unmatched junction bases: 5. The V gene's germline CDR1 is LNHDA and CDR2 SQIVND (reference sequence). The CDR3 loop reads CASRNRGAYGYTF. The CDR3 nucleotides read TGTGCCAGTAGGAACAGGGGAGCCTATGGCTACACCTTC.

This rearrangement joins TRBV18 to TRBJ2-7; 10 bases align to TRBD1. V shed 6 bases, J shed 6 bases, and the junction held 5 bases outside the gene matches. CDR1 and CDR2 (germline): KGHSH, LQKENI. The CDR3 runs to 13 residues. The CDR3 nucleotides are TGTGCCAGCTCCGCCGGACAGGGGGGCGAGCAGTACTTC. Translated: CASSAGQGGEQYF.